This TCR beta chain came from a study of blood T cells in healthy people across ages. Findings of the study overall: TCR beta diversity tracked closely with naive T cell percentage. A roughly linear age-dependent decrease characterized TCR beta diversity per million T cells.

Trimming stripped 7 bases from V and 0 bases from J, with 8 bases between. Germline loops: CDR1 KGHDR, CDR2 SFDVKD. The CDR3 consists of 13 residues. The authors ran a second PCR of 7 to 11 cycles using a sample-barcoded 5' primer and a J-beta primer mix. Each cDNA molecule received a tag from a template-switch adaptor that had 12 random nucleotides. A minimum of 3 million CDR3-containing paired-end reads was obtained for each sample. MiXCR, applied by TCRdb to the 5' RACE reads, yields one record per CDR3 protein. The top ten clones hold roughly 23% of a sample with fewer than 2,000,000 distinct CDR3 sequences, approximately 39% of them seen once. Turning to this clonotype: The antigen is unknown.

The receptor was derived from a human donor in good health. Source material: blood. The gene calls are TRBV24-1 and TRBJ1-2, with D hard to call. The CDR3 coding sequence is TGTGCCACCAGGGATGACACTAACTATGGCTACACCTTC. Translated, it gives CATRDDTNYGYTF.